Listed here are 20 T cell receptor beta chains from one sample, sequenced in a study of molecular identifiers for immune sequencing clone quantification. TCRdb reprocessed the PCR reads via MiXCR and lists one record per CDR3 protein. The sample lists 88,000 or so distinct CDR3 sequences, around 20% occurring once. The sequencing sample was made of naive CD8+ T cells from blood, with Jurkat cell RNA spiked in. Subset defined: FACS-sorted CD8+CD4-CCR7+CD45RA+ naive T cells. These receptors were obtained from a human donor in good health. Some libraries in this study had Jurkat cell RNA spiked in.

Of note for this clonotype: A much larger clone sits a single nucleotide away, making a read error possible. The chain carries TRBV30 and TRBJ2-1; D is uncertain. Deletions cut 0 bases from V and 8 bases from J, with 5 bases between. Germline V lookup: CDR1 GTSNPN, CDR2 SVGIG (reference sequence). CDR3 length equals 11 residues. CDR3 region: CAWSVRHEQFF. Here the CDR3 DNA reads TGTGCCTGGAGTGTACGTCATGAGCAGTTCTTC. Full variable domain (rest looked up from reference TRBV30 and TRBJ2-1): SQTIHQWPATLVQPVGSPLSLECTVEGTSNPNLYWYRQAAGRGLQLLFYSVGIGQISSEVPQNLSASRPQDRQFILSSKKLLLSDSGFYLCAWSVRHEQFFGPGTRLTVL.

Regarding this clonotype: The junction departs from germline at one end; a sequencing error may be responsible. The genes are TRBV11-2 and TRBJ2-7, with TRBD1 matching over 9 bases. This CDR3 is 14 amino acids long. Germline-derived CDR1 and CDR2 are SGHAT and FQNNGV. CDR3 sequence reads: CAGSFGTGSYEQYF. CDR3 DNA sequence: TGTGCCGGCAGCTTTGGGACAGGGTCGTACGAGCAGTACTTC.

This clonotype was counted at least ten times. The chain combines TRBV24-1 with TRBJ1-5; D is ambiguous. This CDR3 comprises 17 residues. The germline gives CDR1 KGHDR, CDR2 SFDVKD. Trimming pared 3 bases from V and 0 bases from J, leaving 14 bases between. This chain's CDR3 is CATSDGAGELSNQPQHF. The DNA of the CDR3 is TGTGCCACCAGTGATGGCGCAGGCGAACTTAGCAATCAGCCCCAGCATTTT.

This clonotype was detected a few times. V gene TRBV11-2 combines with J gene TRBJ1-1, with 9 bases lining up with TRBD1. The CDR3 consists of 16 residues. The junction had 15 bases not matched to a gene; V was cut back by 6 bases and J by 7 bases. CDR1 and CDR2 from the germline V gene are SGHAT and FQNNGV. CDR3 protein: CASRVGDRDYLGEAFF. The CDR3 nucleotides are TGTGCCAGCAGGGTGGGGGACAGGGATTACCTTGGTGAAGCTTTCTTT.

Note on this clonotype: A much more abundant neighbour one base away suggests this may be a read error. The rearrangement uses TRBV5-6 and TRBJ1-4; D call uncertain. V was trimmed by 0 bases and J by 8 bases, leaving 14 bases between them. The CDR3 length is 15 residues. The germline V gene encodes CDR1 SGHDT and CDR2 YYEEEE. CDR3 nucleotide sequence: TGTGCCAGCAGCTTGGGCCCTATAGTAGGGGAAAAACTGTTTTTT. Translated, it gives CASSLGPIVGEKLFF. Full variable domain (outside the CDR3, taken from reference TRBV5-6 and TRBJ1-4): DAGVTQSPTHLIKTRGQQVTLRCSPKSGHDTVSWYQQALGQGPQFIFQYYEEEERQRGNFPDRFSGHQFPNYSSELNVNALLLGDSALYLCASSLGPIVGEKLFFGSGTQLSVL.

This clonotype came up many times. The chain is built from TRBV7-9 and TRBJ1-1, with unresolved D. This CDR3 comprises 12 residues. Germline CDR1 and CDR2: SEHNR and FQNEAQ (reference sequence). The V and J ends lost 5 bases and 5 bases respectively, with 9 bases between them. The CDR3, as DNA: TGTGCCAGCAGCCGTACGGGGACTGAAGCTTTCTTT. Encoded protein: CASSRTGTEAFF. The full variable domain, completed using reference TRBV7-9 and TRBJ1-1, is DTGVSQNPRHKITKRGQNVTFRCDPISEHNRLYWYRQTLGQGPEFLTYFQNEAQLEKSRLLSDRFSAERPKGSFSTLEIQRTEQGDSAMYLCASSRTGTEAFFGQGTRLTVV.

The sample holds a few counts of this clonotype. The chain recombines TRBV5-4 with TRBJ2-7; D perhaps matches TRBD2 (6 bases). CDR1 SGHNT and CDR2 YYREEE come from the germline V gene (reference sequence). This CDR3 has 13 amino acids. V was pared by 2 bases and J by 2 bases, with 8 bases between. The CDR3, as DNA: TGTGCCAGCAGCTTTGGAGGGGCCTACGAGCAGTACTTC. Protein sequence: CASSFGGAYEQYF.

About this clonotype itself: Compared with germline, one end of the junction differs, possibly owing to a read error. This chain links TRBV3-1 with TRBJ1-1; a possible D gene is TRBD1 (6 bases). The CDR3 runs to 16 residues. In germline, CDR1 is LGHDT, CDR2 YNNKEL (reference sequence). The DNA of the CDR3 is TGCGCCAGCGGCCAAGTTCGGGGGGGCGGTGGGACTGAAGCTTTCTTT. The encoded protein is CASGQVRGGGGTEAFF.

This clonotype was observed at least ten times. The CDR3 nucleotides read TGCAGTGCTAGAAGCGTCTCCTACGAGCAGTACTTC. It translates to CSARSVSYEQYF. The V gene is TRBV20-1, the J gene TRBJ2-7, with unresolved D. The V end lost 2 bases, the J end lost 0 bases, and 5 bases lay between the germline ends. This CDR3 spans 12 amino acids. Germline V gives CDR1 DFQATT, CDR2 SNEGSKA (reference sequence).

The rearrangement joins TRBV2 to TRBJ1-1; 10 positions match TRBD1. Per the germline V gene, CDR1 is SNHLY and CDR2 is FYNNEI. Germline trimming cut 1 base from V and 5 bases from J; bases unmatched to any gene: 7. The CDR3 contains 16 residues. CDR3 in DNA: TGTGCCAGCAGTGAAGGGGAGACAGGGGGCAATACTGAAGCTTTCTTT. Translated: CASSEGETGGNTEAFF.

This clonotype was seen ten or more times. The CDR3: CASSVDYQPQHF. DNA of the CDR3: TGTGCCAGCAGCGTAGATTATCAGCCCCAGCATTTT. The chain uses TRBV7-8 and TRBJ1-5, with unresolved D. Per germline, CDR1 SGHVS and CDR2 FQNEAQ. The CDR3 contains 12 residues. The V gene lost 5 bases and the J gene lost 5 bases, with 7 bases spanning the gap.

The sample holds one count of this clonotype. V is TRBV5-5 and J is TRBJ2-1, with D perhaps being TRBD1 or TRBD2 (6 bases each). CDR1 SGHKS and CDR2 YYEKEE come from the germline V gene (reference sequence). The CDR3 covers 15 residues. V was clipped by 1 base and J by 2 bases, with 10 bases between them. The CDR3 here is CASSLYGGTYNEQFF. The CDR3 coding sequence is TGTGCCAGCAGCTTGTACGGGGGCACCTACAATGAGCAGTTCTTC.

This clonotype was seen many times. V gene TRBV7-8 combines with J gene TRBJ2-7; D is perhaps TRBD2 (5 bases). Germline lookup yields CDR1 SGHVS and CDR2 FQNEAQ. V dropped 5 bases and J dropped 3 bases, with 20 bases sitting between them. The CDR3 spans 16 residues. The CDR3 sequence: CASSPKFGIIVYEQYF. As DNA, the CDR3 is TGTGCCAGCAGCCCGAAGTTCGGGATAATCGTCTACGAGCAGTACTTC.

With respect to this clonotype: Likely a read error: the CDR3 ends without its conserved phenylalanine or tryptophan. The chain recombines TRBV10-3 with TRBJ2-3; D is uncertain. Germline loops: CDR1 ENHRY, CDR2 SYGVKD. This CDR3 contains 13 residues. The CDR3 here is CAVSESSSDTQYP. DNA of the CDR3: TGTGCCGTCAGTGAGTCCAGCTCGGATACGCAGTATCCT.

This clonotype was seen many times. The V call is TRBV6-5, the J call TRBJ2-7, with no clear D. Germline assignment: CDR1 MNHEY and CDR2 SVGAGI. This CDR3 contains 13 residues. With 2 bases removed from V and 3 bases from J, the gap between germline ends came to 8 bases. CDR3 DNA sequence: TGTGCCAGCAGTTACGCACCCCTCTACGAGCAGTACTTC. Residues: CASSYAPLYEQYF.

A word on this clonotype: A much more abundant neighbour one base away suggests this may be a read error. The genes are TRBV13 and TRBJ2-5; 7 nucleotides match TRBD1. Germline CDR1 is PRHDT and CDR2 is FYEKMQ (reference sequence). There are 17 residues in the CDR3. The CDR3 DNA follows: TGTGCCAGCGGCTTAAGCGATGAGGGACAGACCCAAGAGACCCAGTACTTC. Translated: CASGLSDEGQTQETQYF.

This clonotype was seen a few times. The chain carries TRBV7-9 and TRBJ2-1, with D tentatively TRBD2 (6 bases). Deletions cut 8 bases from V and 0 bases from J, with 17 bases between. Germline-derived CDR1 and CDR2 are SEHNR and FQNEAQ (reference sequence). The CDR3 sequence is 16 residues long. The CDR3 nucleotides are TGTGCCAGCGTTCCTCTTAGCGGAAGCTCCTACAATGAGCAGTTCTTC. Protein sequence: CASVPLSGSSYNEQFF.

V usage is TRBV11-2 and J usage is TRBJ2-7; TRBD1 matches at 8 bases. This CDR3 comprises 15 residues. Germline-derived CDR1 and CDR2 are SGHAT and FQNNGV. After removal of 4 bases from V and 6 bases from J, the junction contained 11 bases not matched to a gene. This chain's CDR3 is CASSSGRQGAGEQYF. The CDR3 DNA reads TGTGCCAGCAGCTCCGGGCGGCAGGGGGCTGGCGAGCAGTACTTC.

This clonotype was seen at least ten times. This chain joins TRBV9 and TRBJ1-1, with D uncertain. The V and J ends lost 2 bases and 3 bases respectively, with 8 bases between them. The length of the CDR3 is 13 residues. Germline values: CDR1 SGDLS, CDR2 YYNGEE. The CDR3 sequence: CASSVSGDTEAFF. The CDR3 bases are TGTGCCAGCAGCGTGAGCGGGGACACTGAAGCTTTCTTT.

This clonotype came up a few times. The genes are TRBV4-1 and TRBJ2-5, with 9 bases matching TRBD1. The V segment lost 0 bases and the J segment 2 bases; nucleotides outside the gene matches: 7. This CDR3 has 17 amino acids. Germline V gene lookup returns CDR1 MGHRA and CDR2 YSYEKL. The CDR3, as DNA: TGCGCCAGCAGCCAAGATGAGGGACAGGGTTGGCAAGAGACCCAGTACTTC. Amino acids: CASSQDEGQGWQETQYF.